This T cell receptor (beta chain) was recovered during a study of OX40 agonist ivuxolimab in advanced cancers. Study information: Eligibility admitted prior anti-PD-1, anti-PD-L1 or anti-CTLA-4 therapy; about 40% had some. General study results and limits: There were also nonresponders showing low normalized T-cell clonal expansion. Doses of 0.1 to 3.0 mg/kg were accompanied by clonal expansion of CD4+ and CD8+ blood T cells by week 6.

From germline, CDR1 is MNHNS and CDR2 SASEGT. V was pared by 6 bases and J by 2 bases, with 6 bases of the junction left unmatched. This CDR3 spans 14 amino acids. Clones were read by immunoSEQ multiplex PCR, and TCRdb kept only the in-frame ones, dropping some. The data hold about 68,000 clones, with 70% to 90% observed a single time. Peripheral blood came from all dose cohorts at three timepoints. As to this clone: Its target is unknown.

The sample here was CD4+ or CD8+ T cells sorted from blood, taken in a trial of the OX40 agonist ivuxolimab. The sequence derives from an adult with an advanced solid tumor such as melanoma, head and neck, liver or kidney cancer. The chain recombines TRBV6-1 with TRBJ2-7; the match to TRBD1 covers 8 bases. DNA for the CDR3: TGTGCCAGCAGGCCGGGACAGGCCCCCTACGAGCAGTACTTC. Encoded protein: CASRPGQAPYEQYF.